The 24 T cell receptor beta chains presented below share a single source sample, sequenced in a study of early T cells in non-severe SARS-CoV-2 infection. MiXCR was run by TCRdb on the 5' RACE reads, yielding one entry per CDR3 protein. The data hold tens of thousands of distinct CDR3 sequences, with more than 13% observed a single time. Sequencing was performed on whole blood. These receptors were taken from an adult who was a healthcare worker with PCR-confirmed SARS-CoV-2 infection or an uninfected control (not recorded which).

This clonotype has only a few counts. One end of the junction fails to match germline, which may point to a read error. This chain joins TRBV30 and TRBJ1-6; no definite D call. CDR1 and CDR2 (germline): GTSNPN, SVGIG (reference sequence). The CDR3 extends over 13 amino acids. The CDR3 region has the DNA TGTGCCTGGGAGAAGGGATTTGATTCACCCCTCCATTTT. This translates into CAWEKGFDSPLHF.

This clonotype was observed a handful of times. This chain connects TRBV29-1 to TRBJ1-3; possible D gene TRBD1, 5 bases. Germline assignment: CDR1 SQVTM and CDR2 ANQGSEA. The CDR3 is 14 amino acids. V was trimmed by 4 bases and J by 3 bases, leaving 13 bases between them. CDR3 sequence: CSVAGRLSGNTIYF. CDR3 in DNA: TGCAGCGTTGCAGGGAGGCTTAGTGGAAACACCATATATTTT.

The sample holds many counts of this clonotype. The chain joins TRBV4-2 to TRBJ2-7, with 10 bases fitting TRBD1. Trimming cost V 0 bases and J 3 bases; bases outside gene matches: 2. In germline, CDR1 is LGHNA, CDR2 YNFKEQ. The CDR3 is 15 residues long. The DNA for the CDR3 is TGTGCCAGCAGCCAAGATCGGACAGGGGGCTACGAGCAGTACTTC. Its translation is CASSQDRTGGYEQYF.

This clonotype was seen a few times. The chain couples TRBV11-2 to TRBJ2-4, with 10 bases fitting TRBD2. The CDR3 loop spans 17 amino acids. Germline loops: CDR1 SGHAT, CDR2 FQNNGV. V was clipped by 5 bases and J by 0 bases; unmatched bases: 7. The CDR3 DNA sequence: TGTGCCAGCAGCCCTCGGACTAGCGGTTTAGCCAAAAACATTCAGTACTTC. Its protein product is CASSPRTSGLAKNIQYF.

In DNA, the CDR3 is TGTGCCACCAGCAGTTCCCGACAGGGACTCTTCAATTCACCCCTCCACTTT. Its protein is CATSSSRQGLFNSPLHF. This rearrangement joins TRBV15 to TRBJ1-6; 7 bases line up with TRBD1. This CDR3 is built from 17 residues. The germline V gene has CDR1 LNHNV and CDR2 YYDKDF (reference sequence). After removal of 3 bases from V and 7 bases from J, the junction contained 12 bases not matched to a gene.

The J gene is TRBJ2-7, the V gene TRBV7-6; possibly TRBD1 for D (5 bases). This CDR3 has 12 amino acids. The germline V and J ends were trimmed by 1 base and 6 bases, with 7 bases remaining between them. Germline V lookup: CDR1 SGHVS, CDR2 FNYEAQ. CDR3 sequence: CASSLGGAEQYF. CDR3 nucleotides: TGTGCCAGCAGCTTAGGGGGCGCCGAGCAGTACTTC. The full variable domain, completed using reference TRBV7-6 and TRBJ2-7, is GAGVSQSPRYKVTKRGQDVALRCDPISGHVSLYWYRQALGQGPEFLTYFNYEAQQDKSGLPNDRFSAERPEGSISTLTIQRTEQRDSAMYRCASSLGGAEQYFGPGTRLTVT.

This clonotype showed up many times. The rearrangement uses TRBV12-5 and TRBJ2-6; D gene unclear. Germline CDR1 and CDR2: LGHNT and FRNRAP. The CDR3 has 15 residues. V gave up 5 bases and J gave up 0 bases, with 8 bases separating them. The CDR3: CASGLANSGANVLTF. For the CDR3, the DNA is TGTGCTAGTGGTCTCGCTAACTCTGGGGCCAACGTCCTGACTTTC.

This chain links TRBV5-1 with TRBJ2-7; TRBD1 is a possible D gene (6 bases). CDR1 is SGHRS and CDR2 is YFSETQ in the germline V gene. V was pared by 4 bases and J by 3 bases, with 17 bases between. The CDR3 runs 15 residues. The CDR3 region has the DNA TGCGCCAGCAGCCCTATGACCGGACAGAACTACGAGCAGTACTTC. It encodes CASSPMTGQNYEQYF.

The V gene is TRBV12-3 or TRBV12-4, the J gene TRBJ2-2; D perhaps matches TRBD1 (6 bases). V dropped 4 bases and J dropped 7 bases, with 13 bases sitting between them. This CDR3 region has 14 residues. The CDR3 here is CASSSPTGNGELFF. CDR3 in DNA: TGTGCCAGCAGTTCGCCAACAGGGAACGGGGAGCTGTTTTTT.

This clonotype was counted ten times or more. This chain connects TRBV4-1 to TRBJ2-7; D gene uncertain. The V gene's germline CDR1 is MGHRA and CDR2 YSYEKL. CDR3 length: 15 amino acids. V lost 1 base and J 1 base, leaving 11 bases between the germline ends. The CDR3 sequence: CASSQASGQSYEQYF. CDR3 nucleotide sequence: TGCGCCAGCAGCCAAGCCTCTGGGCAGTCCTACGAGCAGTACTTC.

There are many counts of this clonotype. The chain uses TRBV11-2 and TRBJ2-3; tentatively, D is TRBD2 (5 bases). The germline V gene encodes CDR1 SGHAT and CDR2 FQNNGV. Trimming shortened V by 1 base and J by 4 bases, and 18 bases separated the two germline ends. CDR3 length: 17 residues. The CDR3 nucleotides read TGTGCCAGCAGCTTAGCCCGGGAACCACGACGGGCAGATACGCAGTATTTT. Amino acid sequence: CASSLAREPRRADTQYF.

CDR3 nucleotides: TGTGCCAGCAGCTTGGTGGTAGGGAACACTGAAGCTTTCTTT. Translating it yields CASSLVVGNTEAFF. The rearrangement uses TRBV5-5 and TRBJ1-1; no reliable D call. There are 14 residues in the CDR3. The V and J ends lost 0 bases and 1 base respectively, with 7 bases between them. CDR1 is SGHKS and CDR2 is YYEKEE in the germline V gene (reference sequence).

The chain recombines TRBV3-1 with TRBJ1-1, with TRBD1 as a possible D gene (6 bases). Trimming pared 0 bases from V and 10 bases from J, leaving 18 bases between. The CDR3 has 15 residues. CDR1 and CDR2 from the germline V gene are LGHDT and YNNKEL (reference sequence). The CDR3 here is CASSQDRRGSQGAFF. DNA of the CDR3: TGTGCCAGCAGCCAAGATCGAAGGGGTTCACAGGGAGCTTTCTTT.

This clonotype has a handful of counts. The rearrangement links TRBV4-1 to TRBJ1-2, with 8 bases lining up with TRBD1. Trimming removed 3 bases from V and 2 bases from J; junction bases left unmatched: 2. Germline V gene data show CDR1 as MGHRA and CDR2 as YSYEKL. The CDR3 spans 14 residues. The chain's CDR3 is CASSQTGANYGYTF. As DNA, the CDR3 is TGCGCCAGCAGCCAGACAGGGGCCAACTATGGCTACACCTTC.

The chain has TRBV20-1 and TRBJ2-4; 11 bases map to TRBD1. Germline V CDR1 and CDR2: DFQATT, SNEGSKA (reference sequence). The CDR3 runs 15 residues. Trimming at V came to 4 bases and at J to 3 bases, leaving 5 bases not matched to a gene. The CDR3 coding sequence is TGCAGTGCTATGGACAGGGGGCATGTCAAAAACATTCAGTACTTC. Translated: CSAMDRGHVKNIQYF.

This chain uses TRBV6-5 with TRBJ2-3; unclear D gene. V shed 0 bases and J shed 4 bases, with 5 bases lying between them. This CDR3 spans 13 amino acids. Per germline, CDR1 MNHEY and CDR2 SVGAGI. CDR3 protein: CASSYSISDTQYF. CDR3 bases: TGTGCCAGCAGTTACTCGATATCAGATACGCAGTATTTT.

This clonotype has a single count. CDR3 residues: CASSKGLPEAFF. CDR3 sequence (DNA): TGTGCCAGCAGTAAGGGGCTGCCTGAAGCTTTCTTT. This chain joins TRBV12-3 or TRBV12-4 and TRBJ1-1; possibly TRBD1 for D (5 bases). The CDR3 extends over 12 amino acids. V was clipped by 5 bases and J by 6 bases, with 10 bases between them.

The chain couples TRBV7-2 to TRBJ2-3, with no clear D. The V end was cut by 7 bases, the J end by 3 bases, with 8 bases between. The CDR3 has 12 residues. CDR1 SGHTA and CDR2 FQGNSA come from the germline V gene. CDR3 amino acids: CASKLGTDTQYF. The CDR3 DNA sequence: TGTGCCAGCAAGCTTGGGACAGATACGCAGTATTTT.

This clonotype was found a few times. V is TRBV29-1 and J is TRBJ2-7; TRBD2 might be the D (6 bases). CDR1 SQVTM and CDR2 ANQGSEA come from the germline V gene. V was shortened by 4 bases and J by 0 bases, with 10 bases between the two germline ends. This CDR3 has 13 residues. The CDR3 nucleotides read TGCAGCGTTGCCGGGGGAAGCTCCTACGAGCAGTACTTC. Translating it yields CSVAGGSSYEQYF.

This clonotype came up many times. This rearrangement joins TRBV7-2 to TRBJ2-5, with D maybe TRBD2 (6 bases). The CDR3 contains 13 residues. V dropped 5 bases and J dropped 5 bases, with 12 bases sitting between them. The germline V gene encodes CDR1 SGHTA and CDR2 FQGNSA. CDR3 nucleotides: TGTGCCAGCAGCCCCCGGAGCGGGGAGACCCAGTACTTC. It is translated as CASSPRSGETQYF.

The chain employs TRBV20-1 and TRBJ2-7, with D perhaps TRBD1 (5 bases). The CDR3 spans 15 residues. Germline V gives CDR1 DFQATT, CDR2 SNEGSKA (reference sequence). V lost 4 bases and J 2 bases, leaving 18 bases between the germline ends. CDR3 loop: CSAKVHKGRTYEQYF. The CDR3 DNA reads TGCAGTGCTAAGGTCCACAAGGGGCGGACCTACGAGCAGTACTTC.

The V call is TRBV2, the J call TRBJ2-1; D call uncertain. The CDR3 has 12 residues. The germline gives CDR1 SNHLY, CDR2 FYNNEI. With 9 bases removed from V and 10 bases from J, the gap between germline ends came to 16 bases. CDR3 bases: TGTGCCAGTAGAGACACGCCGGCCGAGCAGTTCTTC. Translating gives CASRDTPAEQFF.

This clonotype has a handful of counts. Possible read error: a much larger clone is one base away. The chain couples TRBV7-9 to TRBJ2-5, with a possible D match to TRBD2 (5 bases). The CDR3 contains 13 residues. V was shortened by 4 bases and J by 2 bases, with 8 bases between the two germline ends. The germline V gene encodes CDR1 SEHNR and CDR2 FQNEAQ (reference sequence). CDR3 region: CASSSCGQETQYF. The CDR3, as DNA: TGTGCCAGCAGCTCATGCGGGCAAGAGACCCAGTACTTC.

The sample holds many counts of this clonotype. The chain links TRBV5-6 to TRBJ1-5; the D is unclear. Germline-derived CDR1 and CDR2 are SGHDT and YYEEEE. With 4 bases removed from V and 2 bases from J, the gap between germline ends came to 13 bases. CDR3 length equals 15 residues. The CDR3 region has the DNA TGTGCCAGCAGCACTTACAGCTTGGGCAATCAGCCCCAGCATTTT. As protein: CASSTYSLGNQPQHF.